This paragraph covers one T cell receptor beta chain sequence. What it binds is not known. Trimming took 6 bases from V and 2 from J, leaving 13 bases between them. Germline CDR1 reads SQVTM; CDR2 reads ANQGSEA. This CDR3 has 13 residues. This sample is part of a study of T-cell reconstitution after alpha-beta-depleted transplantation in children. Unique molecular identifiers tagged the TCRbeta library. TCRdb itself ran the PCR reads through MiXCR, one entry per CDR3 protein. The sample contains approximately 47,000 distinct CDR3 sequences, 52% of which appear only once. Study findings and constraints: It was reported that alpha-beta T cells came from several hundred expanded graft clones (about two months after transplant). The main origin of T-cell counts and diversity one year after transplant was newly produced T cells.

The chain employs TRBV29-1 and TRBJ1-2, with a tentative D call TRBD1 (6 bases). The sample here was peripheral blood, taken before TCRalphabeta/CD19-depleted stem cell transplant. The source is a boy under two years old with SCID, due to receive a stem cell transplant. The CDR3: CSVTGTFNYGYTF. CDR3 coding DNA: TGCAGCGTGACCGGGACATTCAACTATGGCTACACCTTC.